Given below is one TCR beta chain in context. It was with 60 Vbeta and 13 Jbeta primers that the PCR ran. Measured with immunoSEQ multiplex PCR; TCRdb has only the in-frame clones, and not every one. The sample includes about 140,000 clones, around two thirds of them seen just once. This CDR3 region has 15 residues. V was cut by 0 bases and J by 0 bases, with 7 bases left in between. Germline CDR1 reads SGHVS; CDR2 reads FNYEAQ. These data come from a study of cytomegalovirus exposure and HLA in healthy donors. The sequenced sample consisted of PBMCs. This chain uses TRBV7-6 with TRBJ2-3; TRBD2 is a possible D gene (6 bases). The receptor was derived from a male donor in good health and CMV-seronegative. The CDR3 DNA is TGTGCCAGCAGCTTAGCCGGGACTAGCACAGATACGCAGTATTTT. Protein product: CASSLAGTSTDTQYF.